The 21 T cell receptor beta chains below were found in one sample sequenced in a study of blood T cell repertoires in COVID-19. The method was immunoSEQ multiplex PCR; TCRdb's version includes in-frame clones alone and lacks a portion of them. Among 200,000 to 300,000 clones listed, around 86% were seen once. Sequenced input: peripheral blood. The source is a woman in her forties who had recovered from COVID-19.

V gene TRBV27 combines with J gene TRBJ1-1; no reliable D call. This CDR3 is built from 14 residues. Per germline, CDR1 MNHEY and CDR2 SMNVEV (reference sequence). Trimming stripped 0 bases from V and 3 bases from J, with 8 bases between. The CDR3 region is CASSLSRGYTEAFF. The CDR3 DNA is TGTGCCAGCAGTTTATCGAGAGGGTACACTGAAGCTTTCTTT.

The chain recombines TRBV5-4 with TRBJ2-7, with TRBD1 matching 10 bases. CDR1 SGHNT and CDR2 YYREEE come from the germline V gene (reference sequence). The CDR3 sequence is 16 residues long. V lost 0 bases and J lost 3; bases outside the gene matches: 6. The CDR3 DNA reads TGTGCCAGCAGCTTGGCATGGACAGGGGGGGTCTACGAGCAGTACTTC. This sequence encodes CASSLAWTGGVYEQYF.

V usage is TRBV10-3 and J usage is TRBJ1-2; D gene unclear. V dropped 8 bases and J dropped 3 bases, with 13 bases sitting between them. Germline V lookup: CDR1 ENHRY, CDR2 SYGVKD. CDR3 size: 13 residues. CDR3: CAIRSVADYGYTF. In nucleotides, the CDR3 is TGTGCCATCCGGAGCGTAGCAGACTATGGCTACACCTTC.

This clone came up once. This sequence joins TRBV30 and TRBJ1-1, with TRBD1 matching over 11 bases. This CDR3 comprises 14 residues. CDR1 and CDR2 (germline): GTSNPN, SVGIG (reference sequence). The V gene end was trimmed by 5 bases and the J gene end by 2 bases; junction bases not matched to a gene: 4. The CDR3 loop is CAWVGQGANTEAFF. In DNA, the CDR3 is TGTGCCTGGGTAGGACAGGGGGCCAACACTGAAGCTTTCTTT. The variable domain in full, with the rest retrieved from reference TRBV30 and TRBJ1-1, is SQTIHQWPATLVQPVGSPLSLECTVEGTSNPNLYWYRQAAGRGLQLLFYSVGIGQISSEVPQNLSASRPQDRQFILSSKKLLLSDSGFYLCAWVGQGANTEAFFGQGTRLTVV.

V gene TRBV11-3 combines with J gene TRBJ1-6; D may be TRBD1 (5 bases). CDR1 and CDR2 from the germline V gene are SGHNT and YENEEA. Trimming left V 2 bases short and J 7 bases short, with 9 bases between. The length of the CDR3 is 14 residues. The CDR3 sequence is CASSLSGENSPLHF. The CDR3 bases are TGTGCCAGCAGCTTATCGGGGGAAAATTCACCCCTCCACTTT.

The rearrangement uses TRBV6-6 and TRBJ2-2; 7 positions match TRBD1. J lost 4 bases, V lost 5 bases, and 10 bases had no gene match. This CDR3 contains 16 residues. CDR1 is MNHNY and CDR2 is SVGAGI in the germline V gene (reference sequence). The DNA for the CDR3 is TGTGCCAGCAGTCTCCGGGACAGACCCGCCACCGGGGAGCTGTTTTTT. It codes for CASSLRDRPATGELFF.

The chain links TRBV7-2 to TRBJ2-1, with 9 nucleotides matching TRBD2. After removal of 1 base from V and 6 bases from J, the junction contained 4 bases not matched to a gene. CDR1 is SGHTA, CDR2 FQGNSA, per germline. The CDR3 contains 15 residues. The chain's CDR3 is CASSLVGGGANEQFF. DNA of the CDR3: TGTGCCAGCAGCTTAGTGGGCGGGGGGGCCAATGAGCAGTTCTTC.

The J gene is TRBJ1-2, the V gene TRBV6-5; TRBD1 aligns across 7 bases. Trimming took 6 bases from V and 8 from J; bases not matched to a gene: 12. Germline CDR1 and CDR2: MNHEY and SVGAGI. CDR3 length equals 14 residues. The CDR3 DNA reads as TGTGCCAGCAGACGACGGGACAGCGTTGGAGGCTACACCTTC. Encoded protein: CASRRRDSVGGYTF.

V gene TRBV11-2 combines with J gene TRBJ1-4; 10 bases are a match to TRBD1. CDR1 is SGHAT and CDR2 is FQNNGV in the germline V gene. There are 17 residues in the CDR3. With 4 bases clipped from V and 0 bases from J, the junction kept 5 bases outside the gene matches. The CDR3 sequence: CASSSDRGAPTNEKLFF. The CDR3 DNA is TGTGCCAGCAGCTCGGACAGGGGGGCCCCAACTAATGAAAAACTGTTTTTT.

V and J are TRBV9 and TRBJ2-1, with TRBD2 as a possible D gene (7 bases). V was cut by 4 bases and J by 8 bases, with 19 bases left in between. The CDR3 is 15 amino acids. Germline loops: CDR1 SGDLS, CDR2 YYNGEE. CDR3 protein: CASSPRGGAYYEQFF. The CDR3 region has the DNA TGTGCCAGCAGCCCGAGGGGGGGTGCTTACTATGAGCAGTTCTTC.

The chain recombines TRBV29-1 with TRBJ2-3; 10 positions agree with TRBD1. The CDR3 contains 14 residues. The germline V gene has CDR1 SQVTM and CDR2 ANQGSEA. The V segment lost 6 bases and the J segment 1 base; nucleotides outside the gene matches: 4. In DNA, the CDR3 is TGCAGCGTGCTTGGGACAGGGGGCACAGATACGCAGTATTTT. Translating gives CSVLGTGGTDTQYF.

This chain joins TRBV6-5 and TRBJ1-1; D remains unclear. The V end lost 6 bases, the J end lost 3 bases, and 14 bases lay between the germline ends. Germline CDR1 is MNHEY and CDR2 is SVGAGI. CDR3 length: 14 amino acids. Here the CDR3 DNA reads TGTGCCAGCAGCCTCCGGGTGAGCTACACTGAAGCTTTCTTT. Translation: CASSLRVSYTEAFF.

This chain connects TRBV9 to TRBJ2-5, with 13 bases matching TRBD2. Germline V gives CDR1 SGDLS, CDR2 YYNGEE. The CDR3 has 15 residues. V lost 5 bases and J lost 3; bases outside the gene matches: 4. The CDR3 loop reads CASSWTSGGEETQYF. For the CDR3, the DNA is TGTGCCAGCAGTTGGACTAGCGGGGGTGAAGAGACCCAGTACTTC. Complete variable domain (other parts from reference TRBV9 and TRBJ2-5): DSGVTQTPKHLITATGQRVTLRCSPRSGDLSVYWYQQSLDQGLQFLIQYYNGEERAKGNILERFSAQQFPDLHSELNLSSLELGDSALYFCASSWTSGGEETQYFGPGTRLLVL.

The rearrangement uses TRBV10-3 and TRBJ2-3, with D perhaps matching TRBD1 (6 bases). The V gene lost 0 bases and the J gene lost 4 bases, with 14 bases spanning the gap. The CDR3 runs to 16 residues. Germline CDR1 reads ENHRY; CDR2 reads SYGVKD. CDR3 bases: TGTGCCATCAGTGAGTCTACAGGGTGGGGACCAGATACGCAGTATTTT. Translating it yields CAISESTGWGPDTQYF.

For the CDR3, the DNA is TGTGCCAGTAGTACCCTACTAGGGACCGGGGAGCTGTTTTTT. This encodes CASSTLLGTGELFF. The chain has TRBV19 and TRBJ2-2; maybe TRBD2 (5 bases). The germline gives CDR1 LNHDA, CDR2 SQIVND (reference sequence). The CDR3 length is 14 residues. Trimming pared 4 bases from V and 5 bases from J, leaving 11 bases between. Full variable domain (rest looked up from reference TRBV19 and TRBJ2-2): DGGITQSPKYLFRKEGQNVTLSCEQNLNHDAMYWYRQDPGQGLRLIYYSQIVNDFQKGDIAEGYSVSREKKESFPLTVTSAQKNPTAFYLCASSTLLGTGELFFGEGSRLTVL.

The V and J genes are TRBV10-3 and TRBJ2-2; 10 bases fit TRBD1. Germline-derived CDR1 and CDR2 are ENHRY and SYGVKD. CDR3 length equals 15 residues. With 4 bases clipped from V and 6 bases from J, the junction kept 5 bases outside the gene matches. In nucleotides, the CDR3 is TGTGCCATCAGTGTCCCGGGACAGGGGTCCGGGGAGCTGTTTTTT. Protein: CAISVPGQGSGELFF.

The chain uses TRBV7-9 and TRBJ2-7; D is possibly TRBD1 (6 bases). The CDR3 is made up of 15 amino acids. In germline, CDR1 is SEHNR, CDR2 FQNEAQ (reference sequence). The V end lost 1 base, the J end lost 2 bases, and 12 bases lay between the germline ends. CDR3 nucleotide sequence: TGTGCCAGCAGCTTAGGGCAGGGGCCCGCCTACGAGCAGTACTTC. The encoded protein is CASSLGQGPAYEQYF.

The chain has TRBV21-1 and TRBJ2-5; the DNA was not compared with TRBD2, the D call given in the table. TRBV21-1 constitutes a pseudogene. CDR3 length equals 15 residues. CDR3 region: CASSKAWEGRETQYF. The CDR3 nucleotides are TGTGCCAGCAGCAAAGCCTGGGAGGGACGGGAGACCCAGTACTTC.

CDR3 protein: CASSIRGNQPQHF. The CDR3 DNA reads as TGTGCCAGCAGCATCCGGGGCAATCAGCCCCAGCATTTT. V usage is TRBV27 and J usage is TRBJ1-5; D gene unclear. CDR1 is MNHEY and CDR2 is SMNVEV in the germline V gene (reference sequence). The CDR3 totals 13 residues. V was clipped by 6 bases and J by 2 bases, with 8 bases between them.

The chain links TRBV6-8 to TRBJ1-3; 11 nucleotides line up with TRBD1. The CDR3 runs to 14 residues. V shed 6 bases, J shed 5 bases, and the junction held 3 bases outside the gene matches. Germline V gene data show CDR1 as MNHGY and CDR2 as SAAAGT. In DNA form, the CDR3 reads TGTGCCAGCAGCCGGACAGGGGGCAGAAACACCATATATTTT. It yields the protein CASSRTGGRNTIYF.

This clone has a single count. This chain uses TRBV4-2 with TRBJ2-7; 10 bases match TRBD2. Looked up from germline, CDR1 is LGHNA and CDR2 is YNFKEQ. After removal of 4 bases from V and 10 bases from J, the junction contained 10 bases not matched to a gene. The CDR3 consists of 14 residues. CDR3 sequence: CASSPSSGGVVQYF. Here the CDR3 DNA reads TGTGCCAGCAGCCCCTCGAGCGGGGGGGTGGTCCAGTACTTC.